The clone carrying this T cell receptor beta chain turned up a few times. Its antigen is unknown. The data derive from a study of blood T cells in healthy people across ages. The overall study: The template switching approach captured approximately one barcoded beta molecule for every two T cells.

Then a second PCR, running roughly 7 to 11 cycles, was carried out with a sample-barcoded 5' primer and a J-beta primer mix. TCRdb itself ran the 5' RACE reads through MiXCR, one entry per CDR3 protein. Seen here are hundreds of thousands of distinct CDR3 sequences, 49% observed once, and the top ten hold around a third. Germline-derived CDR1 and CDR2 are KGHSH and LQKENI. The CDR3 loop spans 13 amino acids. The germline V and J ends were trimmed by 5 bases and 2 bases, with 9 bases remaining between them. Study findings and constraints: Fewer expanded clones and more diversity marked long-lived versus aged donors.

The chain carries TRBV18 and TRBJ2-5; D gene unclear. The material sequenced was blood. This TCR derives from a woman aged 60-70 years in good health. CDR3 in amino acids: CASSTSFQETQYF. In DNA form, the CDR3 reads TGTGCCAGCTCAACCAGTTTTCAAGAGACCCAGTACTTC.